Each of the 29 T cell receptor beta chains below was sequenced from the same sample in a study of T cell responses to AZD1222 COVID-19 vaccine. TCRdb keeps only in-frame clones here, not all; method: immunoSEQ multiplex PCR. The sample records about 96,000 clones, roughly 90% being singletons. The input for sequencing was peripheral blood, taken on day 0 of AZD1222 vaccination. Receptors originate from an adult in good health.

This rearrangement joins TRBV3-1 (or the pseudogene TRBV3-2) to TRBJ2-5, with D possibly matching TRBD1 (5 bases). The germline gives CDR1 LGHDT, CDR2 YNNKEL (reference sequence). The CDR3 spans 17 residues. V gave up 1 base and J gave up 2 bases, with 17 bases separating them. The CDR3 protein is CASSQGLPGMAQETQYF. The CDR3 region has the DNA TGTGCCAGCAGCCAAGGTCTGCCAGGGATGGCTCAAGAGACCCAGTACTTC.

The chain has TRBV7-9 and TRBJ2-7; perhaps TRBD2 as D (6 bases). V lost 5 bases and J 2 bases, leaving 16 bases between the germline ends. The CDR3 spans 15 residues. Per the germline V gene, CDR1 is SEHNR and CDR2 is FQNEAQ (reference sequence). DNA for the CDR3: TGTGCCAGCAGCCAGTTAAGCGGGCGTCCCTACGAGCAGTACTTC. This sequence encodes CASSQLSGRPYEQYF.

This chain connects TRBV5-4 to TRBJ2-1; TRBD2 matches at 8 bases. V gave up 0 bases and J gave up 6 bases; unmatched junction bases: 5. Germline V CDR1 and CDR2: SGHNT, YYREEE (reference sequence). This CDR3 is 15 amino acids long. This chain's CDR3 is CASSLVGRAFNEQFF. Written as DNA, the CDR3 is TGTGCCAGCAGCTTGGTCGGGAGGGCCTTCAATGAGCAGTTCTTC.

This sequence joins TRBV6-5 and TRBJ1-4; unclear D gene. Trimming pared 8 bases from V and 0 bases from J, leaving 7 bases between. The CDR3 has 13 amino acids. Germline V gene lookup returns CDR1 MNHEY and CDR2 SVGAGI. The CDR3 bases are TGTGCCAGCGGAGTGTCAACTAATGAAAAACTGTTTTTT. Translated, it gives CASGVSTNEKLFF.

This clone appeared a single time. The V gene is TRBV2, the J gene TRBJ1-1; D is perhaps TRBD1 (5 bases). The CDR3 is 15 residues long. Trimming cost V 0 bases and J 8 bases, with 16 bases left between them. Per germline, CDR1 SNHLY and CDR2 FYNNEI. The DNA for the CDR3 is TGTGCCAGCAGTGAAGCGCTTCAGCTGGGGCAAGAAGCTTTCTTT. It specifies CASSEALQLGQEAFF.

V and J are TRBV5-1 and TRBJ2-7, with D perhaps TRBD2 (5 bases). The V gene's germline CDR1 is SGHRS and CDR2 YFSETQ. The CDR3 consists of 15 residues. The V end was cut by 2 bases, the J end by 0 bases, with 12 bases between. The CDR3 nucleotides are TGCGCCAGCAGCTTTCGAGCGGTCAGCTCCTACGAGCAGTACTTC. Protein product: CASSFRAVSSYEQYF.

V gene TRBV7-9 combines with J gene TRBJ1-1; TRBD1 is a possible D gene (6 bases). Germline assignment: CDR1 SEHNR and CDR2 FQNEAQ (reference sequence). The CDR3 extends over 14 amino acids. Trimming took 10 bases from V and 3 from J, leaving 18 bases between them. The CDR3 sequence is CATNREIWDTEAFF. The CDR3 DNA reads TGTGCCACCAACAGGGAGATTTGGGACACTGAAGCTTTCTTT.

The CDR3 DNA is TGTGCCACCAGTGACTCGACGGGCAGAAACACCATATATTTT. This codes for CATSDSTGRNTIYF. V and J are TRBV24-1 and TRBJ1-3; D call uncertain. Germline V CDR1 and CDR2: KGHDR, SFDVKD. Between the trimmed V and J ends, which lost 4 bases and 5 bases, there was a span of 11 bases. The CDR3 totals 14 residues.

The chain couples TRBV25-1 to TRBJ1-1, with 10 bases fitting TRBD1. Germline V gene lookup returns CDR1 MGHDK and CDR2 SYGVNS. The CDR3 has 17 amino acids. V lost 4 bases and J lost 2; bases outside the gene matches: 10. Written as DNA, the CDR3 is TGTGCCAGCAGTGTTAGACAGGGGGCACAGTCCAACACTGAAGCTTTCTTT. Translated: CASSVRQGAQSNTEAFF.

The J gene is TRBJ1-5, the V gene TRBV30, with no clear D. Trimming shortened V by 5 bases and J by 6 bases, and 14 bases separated the two germline ends. The CDR3 length is 13 residues. The germline CDR1 and CDR2 sequences are GTSNPN and SVGIG (reference sequence). The CDR3 DNA sequence: TGTGCCTGGGGGGTCGGGAAGGGTCAGCCCCAGCATTTT. This encodes CAWGVGKGQPQHF.

This chain connects TRBV24-1 to TRBJ1-1; no definite D call. Trimming left V 8 bases short and J 1 base short, with 10 bases between. CDR1 and CDR2 (germline): KGHDR, SFDVKD. The CDR3 is 13 amino acids. CDR3 in amino acids: CATKGEANTEAFF. The CDR3 DNA follows: TGTGCCACCAAAGGAGAAGCGAACACTGAAGCTTTCTTT.

This clone has just a few counts. This chain links TRBV29-1 with TRBJ2-1, with TRBD2 matching over 10 bases. This CDR3 has 13 amino acids. V shed 3 bases, J shed 9 bases, and the junction held 5 bases outside the gene matches. In germline, CDR1 is SQVTM, CDR2 ANQGSEA. This CDR3 is CSVDSLAGVEQFF. The CDR3 DNA reads as TGCAGCGTTGACTCCCTAGCGGGAGTTGAGCAGTTCTTC.

This clone was observed once. The chain couples TRBV7-8 to TRBJ2-5, with D perhaps given as TRBD1 or TRBD2 (5 bases each). The CDR3 is 16 residues long. The germline V gene encodes CDR1 SGHVS and CDR2 FQNEAQ. With 1 base removed from V and 5 bases from J, the gap between germline ends came to 17 bases. The CDR3 loop is CASSLGLRDEVETQYF. DNA for the CDR3: TGTGCCAGCAGCTTAGGGCTTCGGGACGAGGTCGAGACCCAGTACTTC.

The chain recombines TRBV19 with TRBJ2-7, with TRBD1 identical over 7 bases. The CDR3 consists of 13 residues. CDR1 LNHDA and CDR2 SQIVND come from the germline V gene (reference sequence). Trimming took 8 bases from V and 9 from J; bases not matched to a gene: 13. The CDR3, as DNA: TGTGCCAGTTCACCGGGACAGAAATATACGCAGTACTTC. It encodes CASSPGQKYTQYF.

The gene calls are TRBV19 and TRBJ2-1; no firm D call. Germline V CDR1 and CDR2: LNHDA, SQIVND (reference sequence). CDR3 length equals 13 residues. Trimming removed 5 bases at V and 8 bases at J, with 13 bases between. The CDR3 bases are TGTGCCAGTAGTCCCTCGCTTGGCTATGAGCAGTTCTTC. It yields the protein CASSPSLGYEQFF.

This sequence joins TRBV4-1 and TRBJ1-5; a weak D match, TRBD1 (5 bases). The germline V gene encodes CDR1 MGHRA and CDR2 YSYEKL. Trimming pared 1 base from V and 7 bases from J, leaving 11 bases between. The CDR3 totals 14 residues. This CDR3 is CASSQVGGTQPQHF. As DNA, the CDR3 is TGCGCCAGCAGCCAAGTCGGGGGGACCCAGCCCCAGCATTTT.

V gene TRBV3-1 (or the pseudogene TRBV3-2) combines with J gene TRBJ1-3; D remains unclear. Deletions cut 6 bases from V and 1 base from J, with 10 bases between. Looked up from germline, CDR1 is LGHDT and CDR2 is YNNKEL (reference sequence). The CDR3 consists of 14 residues. The CDR3 spells CASSPLQSGNTIYF. The CDR3, as DNA: TGTGCCAGCAGTCCGCTCCAATCTGGAAACACCATATATTTT.

The V gene is TRBV5-1, the J gene TRBJ1-2; 9 bases map to TRBD1. Germline CDR1 reads SGHRS; CDR2 reads YFSETQ. V gave up 3 bases and J gave up 1 base; unmatched junction bases: 10. The CDR3 runs 17 residues. The CDR3 bases are TGCGCCAGCAGCTATACAGGGGGCGCGGGTATTAACTATGGCTACACCTTC. This encodes CASSYTGGAGINYGYTF.

This chain links TRBV3-1 (or the pseudogene TRBV3-2) with TRBJ2-5; the D gene is possibly TRBD2 (5 bases). CDR1 is LGHDT, CDR2 YNNKEL, per germline (reference sequence). The CDR3 length is 15 residues. Between the trimmed V and J ends, which lost 3 bases and 4 bases, there was a span of 15 bases. The CDR3 loop is CASSHGKPGGETQYF. The CDR3, as DNA: TGTGCCAGCAGCCACGGTAAGCCAGGAGGAGAGACCCAGTACTTC.

This clone has only one observation. This sequence joins TRBV19 and TRBJ2-2; D unclear. V dropped 2 bases and J dropped 4 bases, with 20 bases sitting between them. The CDR3 is made up of 18 amino acids. Germline-derived CDR1 and CDR2 are LNHDA and SQIVND (reference sequence). The CDR3 region is CASSIYLVGRDGTGELFF. The CDR3 DNA sequence: TGTGCCAGTAGTATATATTTGGTGGGCCGCGATGGCACCGGGGAGCTGTTTTTT.

J is TRBJ2-1 and V is TRBV29-1; 7 nucleotides match TRBD2. The length of the CDR3 is 14 residues. Germline V CDR1 and CDR2: SQVTM, ANQGSEA. V dropped 2 bases and J dropped 4; count of bases not matched to a gene: 5. This CDR3 reads CSVETSAPYNEQFF. CDR3 nucleotides: TGCAGCGTTGAAACTAGCGCACCTTACAATGAGCAGTTCTTC.

The V gene is TRBV6-1, the J gene TRBJ2-7, with D perhaps being TRBD1 or TRBD2 (5 bases each). CDR3 size: 15 residues. The germline gives CDR1 MNHNS, CDR2 SASEGT. V dropped 2 bases and J dropped 4 bases, with 15 bases sitting between them. DNA of the CDR3: TGTGCCAGCAGTGAAATTACCGGGGCTGTATACGAGCAGTACTTC. This gives the protein CASSEITGAVYEQYF.

This chain links TRBV4-3 with TRBJ2-7, with 9 bases that match TRBD2. The CDR3 consists of 12 residues. V lost 2 bases and J lost 9; bases outside the gene matches: 2. Germline CDR1 reads LGHNA; CDR2 reads YSLEER. The CDR3: CASSQLAGLQYF. The CDR3 DNA reads TGCGCCAGCAGCCAACTAGCGGGGTTGCAGTACTTC.

The chain employs TRBV21-1 and TRBJ2-7; the listed D gene, TRBD1, was not tested against the DNA. TRBV21-1 is listed as a pseudogene. The CDR3 contains 13 residues. CDR3 nucleotide sequence: TGTGCCAGCAGCAATGTCAGCTCCTACGAGCAGTACTTC. Its translation: CASSNVSSYEQYF.

The chain recombines TRBV7-9 with TRBJ1-5; D gene uncertain. Per the germline V gene, CDR1 is SEHNR and CDR2 is FQNEAQ (reference sequence). The length of the CDR3 is 14 residues. V was clipped by 2 bases and J by 0 bases, with 5 bases between them. Here the CDR3 DNA reads TGTGCCAGCAGCTTAAGCGATAGCAATCAGCCCCAGCATTTT. Its protein is CASSLSDSNQPQHF.

This clone has just one count. The chain links TRBV6-1 to TRBJ2-7, with 9 bases fitting TRBD2. J lost 6 bases, V lost 3 bases, and 9 bases had no gene match. Germline-derived CDR1 and CDR2 are MNHNS and SASEGT. This CDR3 comprises 15 residues. CDR3 sequence reads: CASSESKREEFEQYF. In DNA, the CDR3 is TGTGCCAGCAGTGAGAGTAAGCGGGAGGAGTTCGAGCAGTACTTC.

The chain links TRBV4-1 to TRBJ1-4, with 8 bases identical to TRBD1. Trimming at V came to 3 bases and at J to 6 bases, leaving 3 bases not matched to a gene. Germline V gene sequence: CDR1 MGHRA, CDR2 YSYEKL. The CDR3 extends over 14 amino acids. CDR3 bases: TGCGCCAGCAGCCAGGGACAGGTTTATGAAAAACTGTTTTTT. Encoded protein: CASSQGQVYEKLFF.

This chain uses TRBV28 with TRBJ1-3; TRBD1 is a possible D gene (5 bases). The V and J ends lost 1 base and 0 bases respectively, with 13 bases between them. Per the germline V gene, CDR1 is MDHEN and CDR2 is SYDVKM. The CDR3 spans 17 residues. The CDR3 is CASSLLGDLRSGNTIYF. CDR3 sequence (DNA): TGTGCCAGCAGTTTATTGGGGGATCTACGCTCTGGAAACACCATATATTTT.

CDR3 region: CASNGQLNQPQHF. The CDR3 nucleotides are TGTGCCAGCAACGGACAGCTTAATCAGCCCCAGCATTTT. The chain joins TRBV12-3 or TRBV12-4 to TRBJ1-5; maybe TRBD1 (6 bases). Trimming took off 7 bases at V and 4 bases at J, with 11 bases between the two ends. The CDR3 length is 13 residues.